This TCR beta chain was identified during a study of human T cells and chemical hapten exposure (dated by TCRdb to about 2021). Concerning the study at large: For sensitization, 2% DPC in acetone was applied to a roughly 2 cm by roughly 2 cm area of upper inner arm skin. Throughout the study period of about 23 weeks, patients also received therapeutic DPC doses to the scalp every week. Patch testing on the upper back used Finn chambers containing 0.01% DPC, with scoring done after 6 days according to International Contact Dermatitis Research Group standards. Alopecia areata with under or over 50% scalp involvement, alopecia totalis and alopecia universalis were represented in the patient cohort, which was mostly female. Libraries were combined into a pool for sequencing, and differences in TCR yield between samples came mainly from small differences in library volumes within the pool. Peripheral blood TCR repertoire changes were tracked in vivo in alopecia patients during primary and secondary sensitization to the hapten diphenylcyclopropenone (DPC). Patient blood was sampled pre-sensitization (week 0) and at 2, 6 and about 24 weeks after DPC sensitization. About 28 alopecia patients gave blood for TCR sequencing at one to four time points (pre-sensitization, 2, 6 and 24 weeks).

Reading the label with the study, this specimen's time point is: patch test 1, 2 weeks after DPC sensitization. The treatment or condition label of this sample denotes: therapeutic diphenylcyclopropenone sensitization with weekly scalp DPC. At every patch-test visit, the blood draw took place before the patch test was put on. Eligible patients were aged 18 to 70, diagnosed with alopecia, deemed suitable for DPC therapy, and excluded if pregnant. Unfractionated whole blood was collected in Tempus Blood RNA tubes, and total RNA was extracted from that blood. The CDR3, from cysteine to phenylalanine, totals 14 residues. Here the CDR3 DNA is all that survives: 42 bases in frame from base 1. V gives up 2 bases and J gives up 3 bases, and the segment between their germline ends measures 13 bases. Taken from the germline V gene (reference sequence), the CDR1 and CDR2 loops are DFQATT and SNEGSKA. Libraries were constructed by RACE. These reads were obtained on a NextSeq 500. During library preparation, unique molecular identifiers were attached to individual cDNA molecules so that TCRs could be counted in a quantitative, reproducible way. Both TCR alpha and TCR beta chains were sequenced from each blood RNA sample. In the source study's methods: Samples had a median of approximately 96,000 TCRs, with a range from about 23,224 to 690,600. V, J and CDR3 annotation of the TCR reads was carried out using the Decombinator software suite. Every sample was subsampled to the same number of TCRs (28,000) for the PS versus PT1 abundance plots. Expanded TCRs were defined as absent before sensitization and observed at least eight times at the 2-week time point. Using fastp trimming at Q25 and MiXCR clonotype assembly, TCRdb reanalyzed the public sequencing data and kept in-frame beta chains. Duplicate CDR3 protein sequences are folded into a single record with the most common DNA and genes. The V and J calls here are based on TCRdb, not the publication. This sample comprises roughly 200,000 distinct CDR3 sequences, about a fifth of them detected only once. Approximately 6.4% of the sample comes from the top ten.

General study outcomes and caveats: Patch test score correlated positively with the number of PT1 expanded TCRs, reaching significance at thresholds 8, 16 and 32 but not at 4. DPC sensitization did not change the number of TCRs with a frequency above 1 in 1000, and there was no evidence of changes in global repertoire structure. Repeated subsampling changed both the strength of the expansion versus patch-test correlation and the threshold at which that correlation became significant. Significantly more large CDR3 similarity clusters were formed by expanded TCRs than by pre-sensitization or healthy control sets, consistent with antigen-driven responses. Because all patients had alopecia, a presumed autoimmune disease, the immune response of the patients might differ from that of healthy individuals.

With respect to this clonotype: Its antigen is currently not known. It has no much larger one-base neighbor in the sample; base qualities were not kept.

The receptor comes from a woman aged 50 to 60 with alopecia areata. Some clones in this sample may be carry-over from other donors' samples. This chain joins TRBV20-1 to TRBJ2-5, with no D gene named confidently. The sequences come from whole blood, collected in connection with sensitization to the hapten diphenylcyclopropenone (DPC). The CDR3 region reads CSARISFPKETQYF. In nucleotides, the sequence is TGCAGTGCTAGAATTAGTTTCCCGAAAGAGACCCAGTACTTC.